Below, one T cell receptor (beta chain) is given with its context. This table comes from immunoSEQ multiplex PCR, and its TCRdb copy is limited to in-frame clones, with some not included. The data show tens of thousands of clones, with more than 90% seen just once and about 3% held by the top ten. These data are taken from a study of OX40 agonist ivuxolimab in advanced cancers. Across the whole study: Given to patients was ivuxolimab, an agonistic anti-OX40 (CD134) antibody. Three patients responded partially, comprising one with hepatocellular carcinoma and two with cutaneous melanoma.

Deletions cut 4 bases from V and 4 bases from J, with 12 bases between. CDR3 length: 14 residues. CDR1 is MNHEY, CDR2 SVGAGI, per germline. If patients had autoimmune disease history or systemic immunosuppression, they were excluded. The chain is built from TRBV6-5 and TRBJ2-3, with D hard to call. The sample here was CD4+ or CD8+ T cells sorted from blood, taken in a trial of the OX40 agonist ivuxolimab. This sequence originates from an adult with an advanced solid tumor such as melanoma, head and neck, liver or kidney cancer. The CDR3 nucleotides are TGTGCCAGCAGTTCCCCGTCGACCGCAGATACGCAGTATTTT. It is translated as CASSSPSTADTQYF.